The 29 T cell receptor beta chains below come from one sample, sequenced in a study of metastatic and nonmetastatic thyroid tumors. With MiXCR, TCRdb called clones anew from the PCR reads. The sample contains more than 20,000 clones, over 25% of which appear only once. Patients were all untreated before their thyroid surgery. Sequencing was performed on tumor tissue. These receptors were obtained from a female donor with papillary thyroid cancer or a benign thyroid nodule (not recorded which). Some clones in this sample may be carry-over from other donors' samples.

This clone was found many times. The genes are TRBV3-1 and TRBJ2-3; no firm D call. V lost 0 bases, J lost 6 bases, and 7 bases lay in between. CDR1 is LGHDT, CDR2 YNNKEL, per germline (reference sequence). CDR3 length equals 13 residues. The CDR3 spells CASSQEIADTQYF. For the CDR3, the DNA is TGTGCCAGCAGCCAAGAGATTGCGGATACGCAGTATTTT.

This clone was detected ten times or more. Other DNA sequences in this specimen translate into the identical CDR3. This rearrangement joins TRBV20-1 to TRBJ2-5, with TRBD2 identical over 8 bases. J was trimmed by 3 bases and V by 4 bases; bases with no gene match: 13. From germline, CDR1 is DFQATT and CDR2 SNEGSKA (reference sequence). This CDR3 has 16 residues. CDR3 nucleotide sequence: TGCAGTGCTACGCTACTAGCGGAGGCCCTAAAAGAGACCCAGTACTTC. Its translation is CSATLLAEALKETQYF.

For this clone: The junction does not match germline at one end; this may be a read error. The chain has TRBV7-9 and TRBJ2-7; D could derive from TRBD1 or TRBD2 (5 bases each). The germline CDR1 and CDR2 sequences are SEHNR and FQNEAQ (reference sequence). The CDR3 loop spans 14 amino acids. CDR3 in amino acids: CASGRDLYSYEHYF. CDR3 in DNA: TGTGCCAGCGGCCGGGACCTGTACTCCTACGAGCATTACTTC.

The CDR3 region has the DNA TGTGCCAGCAGCTTAGCCAATTCACCCCTCCACTTT. The encoded protein is CASSLANSPLHF. The V call is TRBV7-9, the J call TRBJ1-6; D gene ambiguous. CDR3 length equals 12 residues. V was clipped by 0 bases and J by 7 bases, with 1 base between them. Germline CDR1 SEHNR, CDR2 FQNEAQ (reference sequence).

This clone was counted ten times or more. The chain's CDR3 is CASSEGPGDTQYF. DNA of the CDR3: TGTGCCAGCTCCGAAGGGCCCGGAGATACGCAGTATTTT. The chain has TRBV7-9 and TRBJ2-3; D call uncertain. Trimming left V 8 bases short and J 5 bases short, with 14 bases between. The CDR3 runs to 13 residues. CDR1 and CDR2 from the germline V gene are SEHNR and FQNEAQ (reference sequence).

In its sample, this clone was seen many times. Different DNA sequences within this sample yield the same CDR3. V usage is TRBV6-1 and J usage is TRBJ1-6, with 12 bases that match TRBD1. Germline V gene lookup returns CDR1 MNHNS and CDR2 SASEGT. The CDR3 has 16 amino acids. The V segment lost 6 bases and the J segment 10 bases; nucleotides outside the gene matches: 10. The CDR3 DNA is TGTGCCAGCAGGGGACAGGGGGCCGGCGGGCCCTCACCCCTCCACTTT. Its protein product is CASRGQGAGGPSPLHF.

In this sample, this clone turned up many times. V usage is TRBV30 and J usage is TRBJ1-1, with D hard to call. V was clipped by 4 bases and J by 1 base, with 16 bases between them. Per germline, CDR1 GTSNPN and CDR2 SVGIG (reference sequence). The CDR3 spans 15 residues. The CDR3 DNA sequence: TGTGCCTGGAATCCCCTGACATCGGAGAACACTGAAGCTTTCTTT. Encoded protein: CAWNPLTSENTEAFF.

This clone is medium-sized within its sample. The rearrangement uses TRBV6-2 or TRBV6-3 and TRBJ2-7, with D tentatively TRBD1 (5 bases). V was clipped by 7 bases and J by 2 bases, with 12 bases between them. The CDR3 has 13 amino acids. Germline lookup yields CDR1 MNHEY and CDR2 SVGEGT. In nucleotides, the CDR3 is TGTGCCAGCATTGGGGCAGCGACCTACGAGCAGTACTTC. Translated, it gives CASIGAATYEQYF.

This clone was seen many times. The chain links TRBV6-5 to TRBJ2-1; the D gene is possibly TRBD2 (7 bases). This CDR3 is 16 amino acids long. CDR1 MNHEY and CDR2 SVGAGI come from the germline V gene. V was trimmed by 4 bases and J by 8 bases, leaving 21 bases between them. For the CDR3, the DNA is TGTGCCAGCAGTTTTATGTGGGGGGGGGCGGTCGATGAGCAGTTCTTC. Amino acid sequence: CASSFMWGGAVDEQFF.

This clone occurred many times. The chain has TRBV20-1 and TRBJ2-3; possibly TRBD1 or TRBD2 for D (6 bases each). The CDR3 consists of 15 residues. Trimming removed 6 bases from V and 3 bases from J, with 19 bases in between. Germline-derived CDR1 and CDR2 are DFQATT and SNEGSKA (reference sequence). CDR3 in DNA: TGCAGTGCCAGGAGGGGGTTGGTCAGTACAGATACGCAGTATTTT. Its translation: CSARRGLVSTDTQYF.

The rearrangement uses TRBV7-2 and TRBJ2-5; 7 bases agree with TRBD1. In germline, CDR1 is SGHTA, CDR2 FQGNSA. Germline trimming cut 5 bases from V and 3 bases from J; bases unmatched to any gene: 3. The CDR3 length is 13 residues. In DNA, the CDR3 is TGTGCCAGCAGCAGGGACAGAAAAGAGACCCAGTACTTC. Translated: CASSRDRKETQYF.

This clone is judged medium-sized. This CDR3 reads CASSYRGQGSYEQYF. The CDR3 region has the DNA TGTGCCAGCAGTTACAGGGGACAGGGTTCCTACGAGCAGTACTTC. The rearrangement links TRBV6-2 or TRBV6-3 to TRBJ2-7, with 9 bases matching TRBD1. Germline CDR1 and CDR2: MNHEY and SVGEGT. CDR3 length equals 15 residues. V gave up 2 bases and J gave up 1 base; unmatched junction bases: 3.

This clone was counted ten times or more. In DNA, the CDR3 is TGCAGTGCTGGCCGGCGGGGACAGCCCCAGCATTTT. Residues: CSAGRRGQPQHF. This rearrangement joins TRBV20-1 to TRBJ1-5; no definite D call. CDR1 is DFQATT, CDR2 SNEGSKA, per germline (reference sequence). This CDR3 has 12 amino acids. V was pared by 5 bases and J by 7 bases, with 12 bases between.

This chain connects TRBV20-1 to TRBJ2-1, with a possible D match to TRBD2 (6 bases). This CDR3 spans 15 amino acids. The germline gives CDR1 DFQATT, CDR2 SNEGSKA (reference sequence). Trimming cost V 6 bases and J 4 bases, with 19 bases left between them. The CDR3 DNA reads TGCAGTGCCCCTGACGGGACTCTTCCTTACAATGAGCAGTTCTTC. Protein product: CSAPDGTLPYNEQFF.

This clone has at least ten counts. The V gene is TRBV19, the J gene TRBJ2-1, with D perhaps TRBD2 (7 bases). CDR3 length: 16 amino acids. Per the germline V gene, CDR1 is LNHDA and CDR2 is SQIVND (reference sequence). Trimming took off 4 bases at V and 4 bases at J, with 17 bases between the two ends. This chain's CDR3 is CASSTSAGAGYNEQFF. The CDR3 DNA is TGTGCCAGTAGTACCTCTGCGGGGGCCGGGTACAATGAGCAGTTCTTC. The whole variable domain, remainder taken from reference TRBV19 and TRBJ2-1, is DGGITQSPKYLFRKEGQNVTLSCEQNLNHDAMYWYRQDPGQGLRLIYYSQIVNDFQKGDIAEGYSVSREKKESFPLTVTSAQKNPTAFYLCASSTSAGAGYNEQFFGPGTRLTVL.

Concerning this clone: Mismatch with germline at one junction end may stem from a read error. The V call is TRBV3-1, the J call TRBJ2-5; unclear D gene. CDR3 size: 13 residues. The germline V gene encodes CDR1 LGHDT and CDR2 YNNKEL (reference sequence). The CDR3 sequence is CASSQGWEETQYF. The CDR3 region has the DNA TGTGCCAGCAGCCAGGGCTGGGAAGAGACTCAGTACTTC.

The chain uses TRBV4-2 and TRBJ1-2, with TRBD1 matching over 12 bases. The CDR3 is 19 residues long. The germline V gene has CDR1 LGHNA and CDR2 YNFKEQ. V lost 3 bases to trimming and J lost 0 bases; unmatched junction nucleotides: 11. CDR3: CASSQLGRDRGLSNYGYTF. The CDR3 nucleotides are TGTGCCAGCAGCCAGTTGGGCCGGGACAGGGGGCTCTCTAACTATGGCTACACCTTC.

This clone showed up just a few times. The same CDR3 arises from other DNA sequences in this sample as well. V gene TRBV19 combines with J gene TRBJ2-1, with 8 bases aligning to TRBD2. The V segment lost 3 bases and the J segment 7 bases; nucleotides outside the gene matches: 17. Germline CDR1 LNHDA, CDR2 SQIVND (reference sequence). This CDR3 has 18 amino acids. This CDR3 is CASSITSGGAGRANEQFF. CDR3 nucleotide sequence: TGTGCCAGTAGTATTACTAGCGGTGGGGCGGGGAGAGCAAATGAGCAGTTCTTC.

This clone was seen more than once but under ten times. One end of the junction fails to match germline, which may point to a read error. The chain is built from TRBV19 and TRBJ2-3; a weak D match, TRBD2 (6 bases). The germline CDR1 and CDR2 sequences are LNHDA and SQIVND (reference sequence). CDR3 length: 13 amino acids. The CDR3 DNA is TGTGCCAGTACCGCAGGGAGGTCAGATACGCATTATTTT. Amino acids: CASTAGRSDTHYF.

This clone was detected many times. The chain links TRBV5-6 to TRBJ2-2, with D unresolved. CDR3 length: 14 amino acids. V was cut by 5 bases and J by 0 bases, with 8 bases left in between. Germline loops: CDR1 SGHDT, CDR2 YYEEEE. The CDR3 here is CASRSGANTGELFF. DNA for the CDR3: TGTGCCAGCAGGTCGGGCGCGAACACCGGGGAGCTGTTTTTT.

There are many counts of this clone. The chain has TRBV3-1 and TRBJ1-1; possible D gene TRBD1, 6 bases. Germline CDR1 and CDR2: LGHDT and YNNKEL (reference sequence). Trimming removed 1 base from V and 5 bases from J, with 11 bases in between. CDR3 length: 14 amino acids. This chain's CDR3 is CASSQGGARTEAFF. Written as DNA, the CDR3 is TGTGCCAGCAGCCAAGGGGGGGCTCGGACTGAAGCTTTCTTT. The full variable domain, in which reference TRBV3-1 and TRBJ1-1 provide the parts outside the CDR3, is DTAVSQTPKYLVTQMGNDKSIKCEQNLGHDTMYWYKQDSKKFLKIMFSYNNKELIINETVPNRFSPKSPDKAHLNLHINSLELGDSAVYFCASSQGGARTEAFFGQGTRLTVV.

In its sample, this clone was seen a few times. The junction departs from the called germline gene at one end, perhaps through a read error. The chain is built from TRBV6-2 or TRBV6-3 and TRBJ2-2; a possible D gene is TRBD2 (5 bases). Germline lookup yields CDR1 MNHEY and CDR2 SVGEGT. The CDR3 spans 14 residues. In DNA, the CDR3 is TGTGCCAGCAGTTACAGCCCGAACACCGGGGAGCTGTTCTTT. Its protein is CASSYSPNTGELFF.

The chain couples TRBV9 to TRBJ1-6; D uncertain. Germline CDR1 and CDR2: SGDLS and YYNGEE. The CDR3 spans 15 residues. V was cut by 1 base and J by 14 bases, with 19 bases left in between. The CDR3 DNA follows: TGTGCCAGCAGCGTAAGTGGCAGGACCCTAGAGGCCCTCCACTTT. This translates into CASSVSGRTLEALHF.

V gene TRBV15 combines with J gene TRBJ1-6; D not certain. This CDR3 comprises 16 residues. Germline V gene lookup returns CDR1 LNHNV and CDR2 YYDKDF (reference sequence). V was clipped by 1 base and J by 9 bases, with 16 bases between them. The CDR3 DNA sequence: TGTGCCACCAGCAGAGGCGTGCCTGCAAGCGGTTCACCCCTCCACTTT. It translates to CATSRGVPASGSPLHF.

Worth noting for this clone: Additional DNA sequences in this sample encode the identical CDR3. The rearrangement uses TRBV3-1 and TRBJ2-3; tentatively, D is TRBD2 (5 bases). Germline V gives CDR1 LGHDT, CDR2 YNNKEL (reference sequence). The V gene lost 4 bases and the J gene lost 0 bases, with 11 bases spanning the gap. The CDR3 has 15 residues. The CDR3 spells CASSPTRTSTDTQYF. The CDR3 coding sequence is TGTGCCAGCAGCCCGACGAGGACTAGCACAGATACGCAGTATTTT.

This clone was detected ten times or more. V usage is TRBV3-1 and J usage is TRBJ1-6; D call uncertain. The CDR3 is 16 residues long. Germline-derived CDR1 and CDR2 are LGHDT and YNNKEL (reference sequence). V lost 0 bases and J lost 5, with 11 bases in between. CDR3 region: CASSQEAGTDNSPLHF. Here the CDR3 DNA reads TGTGCCAGCAGCCAAGAAGCGGGCACCGATAATTCACCCCTCCACTTT.

This clone was found many times. The genes are TRBV3-1 and TRBJ1-2, with D unresolved. Germline CDR1 is LGHDT and CDR2 is YNNKEL (reference sequence). With 1 base removed from V and 8 bases from J, the gap between germline ends came to 17 bases. This CDR3 contains 15 residues. CDR3 protein: CASSQAPGSLAGYTF. The DNA for the CDR3 is TGTGCCAGCAGCCAAGCCCCGGGCAGTCTGGCCGGCTACACCTTC.

This clone was recorded at least ten times. The chain uses TRBV6-1 and TRBJ1-1, with 8 bases identical to TRBD1. Germline CDR1 MNHNS, CDR2 SASEGT. The CDR3 is made up of 15 amino acids. V lost 5 bases to trimming and J lost 3 bases; unmatched junction nucleotides: 8. CDR3 sequence (DNA): TGTGCCAGCAGTCGGATGACGACAGGGGACACTGAAGCTTTCTTT. This gives the protein CASSRMTTGDTEAFF.

Sample share makes this clone medium-sized. V and J are TRBV30 and TRBJ2-5; 11 bases are a match to TRBD2. The CDR3 is made up of 13 amino acids. The J segment lost 10 bases and the V segment lost 1 base, leaving 5 bases of the junction unmatched. Germline V gene data show CDR1 as GTSNPN and CDR2 as SVGIG (reference sequence). The CDR3, as DNA: TGTGCCTGGAGTGGCCTAGCGGGGGGTGGCCAGTACTTC. It encodes CAWSGLAGGGQYF.